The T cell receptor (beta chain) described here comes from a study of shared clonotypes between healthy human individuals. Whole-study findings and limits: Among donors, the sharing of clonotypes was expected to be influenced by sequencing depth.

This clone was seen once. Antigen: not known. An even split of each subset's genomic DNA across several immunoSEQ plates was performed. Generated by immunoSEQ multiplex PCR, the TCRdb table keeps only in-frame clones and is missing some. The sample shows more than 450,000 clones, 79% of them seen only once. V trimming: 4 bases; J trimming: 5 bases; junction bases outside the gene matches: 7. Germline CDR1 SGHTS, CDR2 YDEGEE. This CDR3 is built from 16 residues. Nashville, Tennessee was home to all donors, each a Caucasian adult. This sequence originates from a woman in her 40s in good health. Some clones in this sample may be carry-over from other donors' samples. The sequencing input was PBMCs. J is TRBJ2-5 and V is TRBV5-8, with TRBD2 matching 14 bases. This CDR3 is CASSPGTSGSRETQYF. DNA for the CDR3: TGTGCCAGCAGCCCAGGGACTAGCGGGAGTAGGGAGACCCAGTACTTC.